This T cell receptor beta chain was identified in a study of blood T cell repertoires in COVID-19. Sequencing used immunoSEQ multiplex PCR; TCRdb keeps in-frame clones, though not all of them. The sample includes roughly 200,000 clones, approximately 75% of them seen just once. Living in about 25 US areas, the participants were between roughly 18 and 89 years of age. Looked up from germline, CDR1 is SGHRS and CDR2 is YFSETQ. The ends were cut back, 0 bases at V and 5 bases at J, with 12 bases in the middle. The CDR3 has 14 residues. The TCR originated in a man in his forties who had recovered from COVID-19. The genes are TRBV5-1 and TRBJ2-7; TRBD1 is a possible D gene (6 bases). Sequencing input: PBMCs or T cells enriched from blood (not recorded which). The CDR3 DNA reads TGCGCCAGCAGCTTGGCAACAGGGTATCACGAGCAGTACTTC. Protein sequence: CASSLATGYHEQYF.